This T cell receptor (beta chain) derives from a study of T cell responses to AZD1222 COVID-19 vaccine. Losses at the gene ends were 3 bases for V and 5 bases for J; bases not matched to a gene: 3. Germline assignment: CDR1 SNHLY and CDR2 FYNNEI. The CDR3 is 14 residues long. The data were produced by immunoSEQ multiplex PCR, yet TCRdb's version contains in-frame clones alone and is incomplete. In total, the table holds around 140,000 clones. The clonotype originates from an adult in good health. Sequenced input: peripheral blood. V and J are TRBV2 and TRBJ2-5; 10 nucleotides match TRBD1. CDR3 DNA: TGTGCCAGCAGTGACCCGGACAGGGGGGAGACCCAGTACTTC. Encoded protein: CASSDPDRGETQYF.